This is a list of T cell receptor beta chains from one sample in a study of blood T cell repertoires in COVID-19. Assay: immunoSEQ multiplex PCR; the TCRdb copy retains only in-frame clones and omits some. The data hold 150,000 or so clones, with 80% to 85% observed a single time. Sequenced input: peripheral blood. These receptors all come from a woman aged 60-70 years with acute or convalescent COVID-19. Each CDR3 is given with its conserved first and last residue. The D gene is left open where the match is weak. Not all rows give a size; the values are once, few, many and, for expanded clones, a class.

J,V,size,D,DNA,CDR3
TRBJ2-2,TRBV9,.,TRBD2,TGTGCCAGCAGTCAGACTAGCGGGAGATTTGGCGGGGAGCTGTTTTTT,CASSQTSGRFGGELFF
TRBJ1-5,TRBV11-2,.,TRBD1,TGTGCCAGCAGCTTATCCAAGGGGACAGGGATGGATCAGCCCCAGCATTTT,CASSLSKGTGMDQPQHF
TRBJ1-2,TRBV7-2,.,.,TGTGCCAGCAGTCTCTTAGAGGGAGGCTACACCTTC,CASSLLEGGYTF
TRBJ1-5,TRBV2,.,TRBD1,TGTGCCAGCAGCCCCGGGACAGCACATAATCAACCCCAGCATTTT,CASSPGTAHNQPQHF
TRBJ2-1,TRBV6-1,.,TRBD2,TGTGCCAGCAGTGAACGGCGGGTTAGCGGGAGCCGGGAGCAGTTCTTC,CASSERRVSGSREQFF
TRBJ2-1,TRBV28,.,TRBD2,TGTGCCAGCAAGACCCTCCGGGGGGGGGATGAGCAGTTCTTC,CASKTLRGGDEQFF
TRBJ2-7,TRBV10-3,.,TRBD1,TGTGCCATCACCCAGGGGACAGGGACCTACGAGCAGTACTTC,CAITQGTGTYEQYF
TRBJ1-2,TRBV28,.,TRBD1,TGTGCCAGCAGTGCCTCCGGACAGGGAAGACTAGGAGGCTACACCTTC,CASSASGQGRLGGYTF
TRBJ2-7,TRBV5-8,.,.,TGTGCCAGCAGCTTGGGTTCAGGGCTCGGATACGAGCAGTACTTC,CASSLGSGLGYEQYF
TRBJ1-2,TRBV19,.,.,TGTGCCAGTAGTAGGCAGGGGTTCTTTCGTGGCTACACCTTC,CASSRQGFFRGYTF
TRBJ2-4,TRBV25-1,.,TRBD1,TGTGCCAGCAGCCGGACAGGGAAAAACATTCAGTACTTC,CASSRTGKNIQYF
TRBJ1-1,TRBV15,.,.,TGTGCCACCAGCAGAGACAGGGGGAACACTGAAGCTTTCTTT,CATSRDRGNTEAFF
TRBJ1-5,TRBV28,.,TRBD1,TGTGCCAGCAGTGACAGGGGGGGCAATCAGCCCCAGCATTTT,CASSDRGGNQPQHF
TRBJ2-2,TRBV25-1,many,.,TGTGCCAGCAGTGAACCTGCGGGACCACACACCGGGGAGCTGTTTTTT,CASSEPAGPHTGELFF
TRBJ1-6,TRBV3-1/TRBV3-2,once,.,TGTGCCAGCAGCCAAGCCAATGGTGTCGGTGTGGGGCCGAATTCACCCCTCCACTTT,CASSQANGVGVGPNSPLHF
TRBJ2-7,TRBV4-1,.,.,TGCGCCAGCAGCCAAGATTCGATGGGAGCCTACGAGCAGTACTTC,CASSQDSMGAYEQYF
TRBJ2-2,TRBV7-3,.,TRBD1,TGTGCCAGCAGCCACACAGGGGCCGGGGAGCTGTTTTTT,CASSHTGAGELFF
TRBJ2-1,TRBV6-5,.,.,TGTGCCAGCAGTACCACCGGAGACAATGAGCAGTTCTTC,CASSTTGDNEQFF
TRBJ2-7,TRBV11-2,.,.,TGTGCCAGCAGCTTAGTCGTCAGTCCCTACGAGCAGTACTTC,CASSLVVSPYEQYF
TRBJ2-5,TRBV11-3,.,.,TGTGCCAGCAGCCGTCGGGCGGAGACAGCCCAAGAGACCCAGTACTTC,CASSRRAETAQETQYF
TRBJ1-2,TRBV7-9,.,.,TGTGCCAGCAGCAGGTCCGGCGGGAGTTTTAATGGCTACACCTTC,CASSRSGGSFNGYTF
TRBJ2-2,TRBV6-5,.,.,TGTGCCAGCAGTTTTGGGGGCCGCAACACCGGGGAGCTGTTTTTT,CASSFGGRNTGELFF
TRBJ2-4,TRBV14,.,.,TGTGCCAGCAGCCACTTAGCCAAAAACATTCAGTACTTC,CASSHLAKNIQYF
TRBJ1-1,TRBV24-1,.,.,TGTGCCACCCGACCACGGGGGGGTGGGAACACTGAAGCTTTCTTT,CATRPRGGGNTEAFF
TRBJ2-5,TRBV7-3,.,.,TGTGCCAGCAGCACAGGACCCCCGGTCGGGACCCAGTACTTC,CASSTGPPVGTQYF
TRBJ1-3,TRBV9,.,TRBD1,TGTGCCAGCAGCGTAGGGACAGGGGGAAACACCATATATTTT,CASSVGTGGNTIYF
TRBJ2-3,TRBV4-3,.,TRBD2,TGCGCCAGCAGCCGGAAAGGGTGGGAGGGAGATACGCAGTATTTT,CASSRKGWEGDTQYF
TRBJ2-3,TRBV6-5,.,.,TGTGCCAGCAGTTACTCGGGCCGGGGTTTGACAGATACGCAGTATTTT,CASSYSGRGLTDTQYF
TRBJ1-1,TRBV9,.,TRBD1,TGTGCCAGCAGCGTAGCTATGGACAGGGGTTCTAGGACTTTCTTT,CASSVAMDRGSRTFF
TRBJ1-5,TRBV9,.,.,TGTGCCAGCAGCGTAGAGGGGGACGGTCAGGCCCAGCATTTT,CASSVEGDGQAQHF
TRBJ1-6,TRBV19,.,TRBD1,TGTGCCAGTAGCCCAGACAGGGCCTATAATTCACCCCTCCACTTT,CASSPDRAYNSPLHF
TRBJ2-2,TRBV6-4,.,.,TGTGCCAGCAGTGGACAGGCGGCCGGGGAGCTGTTTTTT,CASSGQAAGELFF
TRBJ2-1,TRBV7-2,.,.,TGTGCCAGCAGCAAAACTAGTTCAGAAGCCTACAATGAGCAGTTCTTC,CASSKTSSEAYNEQFF
TRBJ2-1,TRBV5-1,.,TRBD2,TGCGCCAGCAGCTTGGTGGGCGGGAGGGGCCGCAATGAGCAGTTCTTC,CASSLVGGRGRNEQFF
TRBJ2-3,TRBV27,many,.,TGTGCCAGCTGGCGACAGGTCCATACGCAGTATTTT,CASWRQVHTQYF
TRBJ2-7,TRBV6-2/TRBV6-3,.,TRBD1,TGTGCCAGCAGCAGACCCGGGACAGGGAACGACGAGCAGTACTTC,CASSRPGTGNDEQYF
TRBJ1-2,TRBV3-1/TRBV3-2,few,.,TGTGCCAGCAGCCAAGTATTGACTCTGTCTTTCTATGGCTACACCTTC,CASSQVLTLSFYGYTF
TRBJ2-2,TRBV1,.,.,TGCACCAGCAGCCAAGCTACTAGCGGGAGTTCCGGGGAGCTGTTTTTT,CTSSQATSGSSGELFF
TRBJ1-1,TRBV9,.,.,TGTGCCAGCAGCGTACTAGGCAGGAACACTGAAGCTTTCTTT,CASSVLGRNTEAFF
TRBJ2-2,TRBV27,.,TRBD2,TGTGCCAGCAGGAGGACTAGCGGGAGGCGAGGAGGCGGGGAGCTGTTTTTT,CASRRTSGRRGGGELFF
TRBJ1-4,TRBV5-1,.,.,TGCGCCAGCAGCTTCACGGACAGAGGAGAAAAACTGTTTTTT,CASSFTDRGEKLFF
TRBJ2-7,TRBV28,.,.,TGTGCCAGCAGTTTTAGTCCGTCCTACGAGCAGTACTTC,CASSFSPSYEQYF
TRBJ1-3,TRBV11-2,.,.,TGTGCCAGCAGCTTAGAGCCACCGACGGGGACTGGAAACACCATATATTTT,CASSLEPPTGTGNTIYF
TRBJ1-4,TRBV2,once,TRBD1,TGTGCCAGCCACCCTACCGGGACAGGGGGGCAATTTGGGCTTGGGGAAAAACTGTTTTTT,CASHPTGTGGQFGLGEKLFF
TRBJ1-2,TRBV6-1,.,.,TGTGCCAGCAGTGATGGGGGCAGTGTTGACTATGGCTACACCTTC,CASSDGGSVDYGYTF
TRBJ2-2,TRBV12-3/TRBV12-4,.,.,TGTGCCAGCACCGAGAGCCCCGGGGAGCTGTTTTTT,CASTESPGELFF
TRBJ1-2,TRBV5-4,.,TRBD1,TGTGCCAGCAGCACAGGACAGGTGGGGTCGGGCTATGGCTACACCTTC,CASSTGQVGSGYGYTF
TRBJ2-3,TRBV28,once,.,TGTGCCTACCGGGACAAAACTAGCACAGATACGCAGTATTTT,CAYRDKTSTDTQYF
TRBJ2-2,TRBV27,.,.,TGTGCCACCAGCCCCAGGGTTAGCACCGGGGAGCTGTTTTTT,CATSPRVSTGELFF
TRBJ2-2,TRBV18,.,TRBD2,TGTGCCAGCTCACCCCCGGGACTAGCGAACACCGGGGAGCTGTTTTTT,CASSPPGLANTGELFF
TRBJ2-2,TRBV6-5,.,TRBD1,TGTGCCAGCCAATCAGGGGGTGGAAACACCGGGGAGCTGTTTTTT,CASQSGGGNTGELFF
TRBJ2-7,TRBV28,.,TRBD1,TGTGCCAGCAGAGACGACAGGGAGTCCCCCCTAACTCCTTACGAGCAGTACTTC,CASRDDRESPLTPYEQYF
TRBJ1-6,TRBV27,once,TRBD1,TGTGCCAGCAGTTCGGGGGACAGGGGTAATTCACCCCTCCACTTT,CASSSGDRGNSPLHF
TRBJ1-2,TRBV6-5,.,.,TGTGCCAGCAGTTACTCGGCCGAGGGCTATGGCTACACCTTC,CASSYSAEGYGYTF